The 6 T cell receptor beta chains below were found in one sample sequenced in a study of brain T cells in children with intractable seizures. Assay used: immunoSEQ multiplex PCR; TCRdb lists only in-frame clones, some missing. The sample holds about 8,000 clones, around 73% seen once. The sequenced cases were selected for having the highest brain T cell transcript signatures. This specimen consisted of resected brain tissue, obtained at surgery. These TCRs come from a boy less than two years old with tuberous sclerosis and intractable seizures.

The rearrangement links TRBV5-4 to TRBJ1-5; no reliable D call. This CDR3 spans 16 amino acids. Per the germline V gene, CDR1 is SGHNT and CDR2 is YYREEE (reference sequence). V was cut by 1 base and J by 4 bases, with 15 bases left in between. As DNA, the CDR3 is TGTGCCAGCAGCTTGACTCTGTTAGGGTATAATCAGCCCCAGCATTTT. Translation gives CASSLTLLGYNQPQHF.

The rearrangement uses TRBV11-3 and TRBJ2-6; TRBD1 matches at 7 bases. This CDR3 is 15 amino acids long. The trim removed 2 bases at V and 2 bases at J, leaving 0 bases unmatched. Germline loops: CDR1 SGHNT, CDR2 YENEEA. CDR3 bases: TGTGCCAGCAGCTTAAGGGGGCCTGGGGCCAACGTCCTGACTTTC. Translation: CASSLRGPGANVLTF.

V is TRBV7-3 and J is TRBJ2-6; a weak D match, TRBD2 (6 bases). CDR1 SGHTA and CDR2 FQGTGA come from the germline V gene. CDR3 length: 15 residues. Trimming removed 3 bases at V and 2 bases at J, with 8 bases between. The CDR3 region is CASSFGGTGANVLTF. In DNA form, the CDR3 reads TGTGCCAGCAGCTTCGGGGGAACTGGGGCCAACGTCCTGACTTTC.

This clone is a singleton in its sample. The chain has TRBV10-1 and TRBJ2-5; 9 nucleotides align to TRBD2. After removal of 2 bases from V and 3 bases from J, the junction contained 1 base not matched to a gene. This CDR3 comprises 14 residues. CDR1 and CDR2 from the germline V gene are WNHNN and SYGVQD (reference sequence). The CDR3 DNA reads TGCGCCAGCAGTGAGGGGACTAGCAAAGAGACCCAGTACTTC. Translating it yields CASSEGTSKETQYF.

This clone was seen only once. The genes are TRBV6-1 and TRBJ2-2, with 7 nucleotides matching TRBD1. The germline V gene has CDR1 MNHNS and CDR2 SASEGT. J was trimmed by 7 bases and V by 11 bases; bases with no gene match: 10. The CDR3 has 13 residues. This CDR3 reads CALRVGGHGELFF. CDR3 nucleotide sequence: TGTGCCCTCAGGGTAGGGGGCCACGGGGAGCTGTTTTTT.

The gene calls are TRBV11-3 and TRBJ2-7; tentative D call: TRBD2 (8 bases). The CDR3 is 14 residues long. V lost 5 bases, J lost 1 base, and 12 bases lay in between. Germline V gene data show CDR1 as SGHNT and CDR2 as YENEEA. This CDR3 is CASSRGGQSYEQYF. Here the CDR3 DNA reads TGTGCCAGCAGCCGGGGGGGACAGTCCTACGAGCAGTACTTC.